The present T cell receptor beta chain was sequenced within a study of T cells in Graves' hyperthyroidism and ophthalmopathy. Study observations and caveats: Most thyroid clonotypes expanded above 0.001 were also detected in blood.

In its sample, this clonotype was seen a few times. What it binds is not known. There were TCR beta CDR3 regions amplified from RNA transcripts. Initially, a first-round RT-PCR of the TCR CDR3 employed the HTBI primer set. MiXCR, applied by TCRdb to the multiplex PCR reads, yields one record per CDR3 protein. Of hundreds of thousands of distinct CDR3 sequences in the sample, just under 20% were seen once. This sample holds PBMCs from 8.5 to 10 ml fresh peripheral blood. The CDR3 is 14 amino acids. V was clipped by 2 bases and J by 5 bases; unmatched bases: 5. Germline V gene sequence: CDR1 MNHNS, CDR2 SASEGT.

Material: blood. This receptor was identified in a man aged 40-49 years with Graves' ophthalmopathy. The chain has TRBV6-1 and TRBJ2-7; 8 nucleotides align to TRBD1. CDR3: CASSERTGLDEQYF. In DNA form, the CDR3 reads TGTGCCAGCAGTGAACGGACAGGGTTGGACGAGCAGTACTTC.